This TCR beta chain was identified in a study of neurological immune-mediated disorders. This clonotype was counted many times. Trimming took off 6 bases at V and 0 bases at J, with 10 bases between the two ends. In germline, CDR1 is SQVTM, CDR2 ANQGSEA. The CDR3 contains 13 residues. The method for making cDNA was 5'RACE, and it used 10-nucleotide random UMIs. In TCRdb, the 5' RACE reads were re-called with MiXCR into one record per CDR3 protein. In the table there are 27,000 or so distinct CDR3 sequences, around 15% of which are singletons. The sequence derives from a man in his 70s in good health. The specimen was PBMCs. The genes are TRBV29-1 and TRBJ2-3; D might be TRBD1 or TRBD2, each matching 7 bases. CDR3 region: CSVQGGSTDTQYF. CDR3 nucleotides: TGCAGCGTGCAGGGGGGGAGCACAGATACGCAGTATTTT.